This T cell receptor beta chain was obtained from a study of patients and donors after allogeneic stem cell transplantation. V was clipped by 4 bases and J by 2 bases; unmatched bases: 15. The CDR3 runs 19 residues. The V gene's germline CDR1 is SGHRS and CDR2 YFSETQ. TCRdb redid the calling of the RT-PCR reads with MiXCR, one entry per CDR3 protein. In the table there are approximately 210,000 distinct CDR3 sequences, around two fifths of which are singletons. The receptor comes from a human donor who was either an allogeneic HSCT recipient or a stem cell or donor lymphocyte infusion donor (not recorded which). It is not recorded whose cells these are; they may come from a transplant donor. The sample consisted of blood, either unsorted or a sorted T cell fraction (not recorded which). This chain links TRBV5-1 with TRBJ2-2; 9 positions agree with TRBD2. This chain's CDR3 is CASSPRLAVGTLNTGELFF. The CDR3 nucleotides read TGCGCCAGCAGCCCGCGACTAGCGGTCGGTACCCTTAACACCGGGGAGCTGTTTTTT.